This T cell receptor beta chain was captured by sequencing in a study of blood T cell repertoires in COVID-19 (dated by TCRdb to 2018 to 2020). Turning to the overall study: Samples from collaborators originated in the United States, Italy and Spain and spanned both the acute and convalescent phases of COVID-19. The material from the prospective study consisted of cDNA or gDNA derived from T cells, B-cell-depleted T cells, or PBMCs. Subjects who had been exposed to COVID-19, were actively infected with it, or had recovered from it provided the deeply sampled blood TCRbeta repertoires that made up the dataset. The repertoires were released in a freely available public database meant as a resource for research on the immune response to SARS-CoV-2. Samples came from the ongoing ImmuneRACE study (first 160 participants) plus 1,254 subjects from 6 global collaborators. Sample metadata almost always included a de-identified subject ID, COVID-19 status, age in years and sex. Where available, HLA class I and class II types were taken from metadata supplied by the sample provider and were not determined by assay-based typing.

CDR1 and CDR2 were assigned from the germline V gene as MDHEN and SYDVKM. Measured from the cysteine to the phenylalanine, the CDR3 is 13 residues long. Only CDR3 DNA is held: 39 bases, read in frame from base 1. The germline ends are 2 bases apart after V is trimmed by 4 bases and J by 1 base. Points on this clone: Its antigen specificity is not known. One base away there is no much larger clone; base qualities are not given.

Study-level results and caveats: How much clinical and demographic metadata was included differed by source and by participant, and the metadata was provided uncurated.

TCRbeta CDR3 regions were amplified from genomic DNA by means of the immunoSEQ Assay, a bias-controlled multiplex PCR. The study's own analysis went as follows. The number of nucleated cells in each sample was estimated by amplification of reference gene primers within the assay. Sequence reads were collapsed and filtered to measure the absolute abundance of every unique TCRbeta CDR3 rearrangement. For each sample, productive Simpson clonality was calculated by taking the square root of Simpson's diversity index across productive rearrangements. In its TCRdb copy, this immuneACCESS table keeps in-frame sequences only and misses some clones. Where compared with another copy, unresolved V genes explain less than half of these, and the others have no known cause. The V and J calls and clone size were taken over from that table, and D and trimming were inferred from the DNA. Recorded for this sample are over 100,000 clones; roughly 86% of them occurred a single time. The ten largest clones add up to 11% of the sample.

One collaborating source in Seattle enrolled patients while the patients were actively infected and followed the patients over time throughout the course of disease. The collaborating institutions used their own protocols to collect whole blood in K2EDTA tubes. Collaborator samples were shipped for TCRbeta analysis as frozen whole blood, isolated PBMCs, or DNA extracted from either sample type. This clonotype was obtained from a woman aged 70-85 years with COVID-19, enrolled during active disease. The specimen sequenced was peripheral blood. This receptor chain uses TRBV28 and TRBJ2-6; the D gene identity is not certain. The CDR3 has the sequence CASSSSGANVLTF. Read as DNA, the sequence is TGTGCCAGCAGTTCATCTGGGGCCAACGTCCTGACTTTC.